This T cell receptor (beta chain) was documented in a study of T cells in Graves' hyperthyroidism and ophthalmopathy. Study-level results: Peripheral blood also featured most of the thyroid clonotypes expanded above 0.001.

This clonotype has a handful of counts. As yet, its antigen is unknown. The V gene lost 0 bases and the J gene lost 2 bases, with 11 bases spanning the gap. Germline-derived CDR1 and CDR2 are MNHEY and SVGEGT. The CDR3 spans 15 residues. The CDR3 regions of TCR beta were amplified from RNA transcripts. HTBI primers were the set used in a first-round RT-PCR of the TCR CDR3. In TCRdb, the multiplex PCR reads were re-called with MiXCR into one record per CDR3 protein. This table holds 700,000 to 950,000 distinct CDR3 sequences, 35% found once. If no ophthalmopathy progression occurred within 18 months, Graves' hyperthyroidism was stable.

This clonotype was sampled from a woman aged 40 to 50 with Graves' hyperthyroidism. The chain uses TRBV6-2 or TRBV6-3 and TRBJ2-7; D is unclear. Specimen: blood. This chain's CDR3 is CASSYSSYNTYEQYF. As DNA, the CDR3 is TGTGCCAGCAGTTACTCGAGTTATAACACCTACGAGCAGTACTTC.